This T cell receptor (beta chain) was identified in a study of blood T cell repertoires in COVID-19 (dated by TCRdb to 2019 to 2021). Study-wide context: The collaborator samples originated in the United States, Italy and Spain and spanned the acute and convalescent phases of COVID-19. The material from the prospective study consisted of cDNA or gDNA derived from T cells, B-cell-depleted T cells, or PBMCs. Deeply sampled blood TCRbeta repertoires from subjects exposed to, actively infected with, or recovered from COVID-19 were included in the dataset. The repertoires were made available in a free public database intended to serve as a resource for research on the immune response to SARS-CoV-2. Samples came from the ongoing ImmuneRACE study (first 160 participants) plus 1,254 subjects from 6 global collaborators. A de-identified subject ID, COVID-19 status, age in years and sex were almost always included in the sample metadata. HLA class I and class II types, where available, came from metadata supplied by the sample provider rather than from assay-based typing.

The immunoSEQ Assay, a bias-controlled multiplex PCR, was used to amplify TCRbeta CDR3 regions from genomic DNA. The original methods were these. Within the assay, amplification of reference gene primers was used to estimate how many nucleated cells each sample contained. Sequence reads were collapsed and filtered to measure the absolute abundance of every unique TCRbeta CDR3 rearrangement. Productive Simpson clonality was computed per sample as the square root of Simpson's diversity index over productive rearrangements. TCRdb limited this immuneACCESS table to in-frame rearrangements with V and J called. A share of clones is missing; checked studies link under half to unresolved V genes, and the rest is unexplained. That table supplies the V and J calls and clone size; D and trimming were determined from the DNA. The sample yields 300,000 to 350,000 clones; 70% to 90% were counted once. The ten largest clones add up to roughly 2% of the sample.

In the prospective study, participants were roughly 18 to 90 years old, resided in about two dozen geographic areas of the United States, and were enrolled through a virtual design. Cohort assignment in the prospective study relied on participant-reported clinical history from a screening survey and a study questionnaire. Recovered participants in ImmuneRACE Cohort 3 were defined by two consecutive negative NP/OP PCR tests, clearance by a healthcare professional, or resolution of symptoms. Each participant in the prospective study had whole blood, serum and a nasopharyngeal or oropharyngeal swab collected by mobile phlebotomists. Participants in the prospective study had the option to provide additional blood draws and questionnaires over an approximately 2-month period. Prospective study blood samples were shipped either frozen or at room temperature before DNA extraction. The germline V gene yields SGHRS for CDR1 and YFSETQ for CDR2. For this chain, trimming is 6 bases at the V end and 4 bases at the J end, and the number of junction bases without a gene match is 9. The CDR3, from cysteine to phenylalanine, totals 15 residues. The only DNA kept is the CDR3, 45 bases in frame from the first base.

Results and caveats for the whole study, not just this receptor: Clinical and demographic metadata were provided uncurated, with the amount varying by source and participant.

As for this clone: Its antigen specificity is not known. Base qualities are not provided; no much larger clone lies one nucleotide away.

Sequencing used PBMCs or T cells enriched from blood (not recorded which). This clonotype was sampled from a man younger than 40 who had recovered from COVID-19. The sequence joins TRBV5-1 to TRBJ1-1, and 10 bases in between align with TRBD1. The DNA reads TGCGCCAGCACCTCTATGGGACAGGGGACCACTGAAGCTTTCTTT. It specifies CASTSMGQGTTEAFF.